This T cell receptor beta chain was captured by sequencing in a study of cytomegalovirus exposure and HLA in healthy donors. About the study: Across about 400 genotyped donors, approximately 80% landed in the Caucasian-associated ancestry cluster. Whole-study findings and limits: There were some public TCRs occurring in many donors, but most TCR sequences were rare. V- and J-gene trimming of TCR beta was linked (in a later analysis) to a missense DCLRE1C variant.

60 Vbeta and 13 Jbeta primers were used in PCR. This table comes from immunoSEQ multiplex PCR, and its TCRdb copy is limited to in-frame clones, with some not included. The profile covers fewer than 200,000 clones, with roughly 77% appearing a single time and 1.9% taken by the ten largest. The CDR3 is 14 amino acids. Germline CDR1 is SQVTM and CDR2 is ANQGSEA. Trimming took off 6 bases at V and 0 bases at J, with 14 bases between the two ends. Comments on this clone: Antigen: not known.

The gene calls are TRBV29-1 and TRBJ1-1; possibly TRBD1 for D (5 bases). The receptor comes from a young woman in good health and CMV-seronegative. The material sequenced was PBMCs. The CDR3 reads CSVQGGGMNTEAFF. CDR3 bases: TGCAGCGTCCAGGGAGGCGGAATGAACACTGAAGCTTTCTTT.